What follows are 14 T cell receptor beta chains derived from one specimen sequenced in a study of blood T cell repertoires in COVID-19. The table came from immunoSEQ multiplex PCR; TCRdb's copy has only in-frame clones and leaves some out. The sample includes approximately 210,000 clones, about 83% of them seen just once. The sample was peripheral blood. Source of these receptors: a woman aged 70-85 years with active or convalescent COVID-19.

This clone was recorded only once. J is TRBJ2-4 and V is TRBV19; D is possibly TRBD2 (5 bases). The germline CDR1 and CDR2 sequences are LNHDA and SQIVND (reference sequence). The CDR3 loop spans 14 amino acids. V was trimmed by 7 bases and J by 1 base, leaving 11 bases between them. This CDR3 is CASNLSGAKNIQYF. The CDR3 coding sequence is TGTGCCAGTAATCTTTCGGGGGCCAAAAACATTCAGTACTTC.

The V and J genes are TRBV7-2 and TRBJ1-5; weak D call: TRBD1 (5 bases). Trimming removed 4 bases at V and 7 bases at J, with 17 bases between. This CDR3 spans 15 amino acids. CDR1 SGHTA and CDR2 FQGNSA come from the germline V gene. The CDR3 bases are TGTGCCAGCAGCTCTGGACCGGGACTATGGCAGCCCCAGCATTTT. It codes for CASSSGPGLWQPQHF.

This CDR3 reads CAWLTRVNEQFF. The CDR3 region has the DNA TGTGCCTGGCTAACCAGGGTTAACGAGCAGTTCTTC. The chain employs TRBV30 and TRBJ2-1; the D gene is possibly TRBD1 (5 bases). Per the germline V gene, CDR1 is GTSNPN and CDR2 is SVGIG (reference sequence). The CDR3 runs 12 residues. V was trimmed by 5 bases and J by 10 bases, leaving 15 bases between them.

This rearrangement joins TRBV5-1 to TRBJ2-2, with D possibly being TRBD1 (6 bases). CDR1 is SGHRS, CDR2 YFSETQ, per germline. CDR3 length: 15 amino acids. The germline V and J ends were trimmed by 4 bases and 6 bases, with 16 bases remaining between them. The chain's CDR3 is CASSPPGVYSGELFF. CDR3 in DNA: TGCGCCAGCAGCCCCCCAGGGGTATATTCCGGGGAGCTGTTTTTT. The variable domain in full, with the rest retrieved from reference TRBV5-1 and TRBJ2-2, is KAGVTQTPRYLIKTRGQQVTLSCSPISGHRSVSWYQQTPGQGLQFLFEYFSETQRNKGNFPGRFSGRQFSNSRSEMNVSTLELGDSALYLCASSPPGVYSGELFFGEGSRLTVL.

J is TRBJ2-3 and V is TRBV13; D ambiguous. V lost 2 bases to trimming and J lost 4 bases, with 7 bases between them. In germline, CDR1 is PRHDT, CDR2 FYEKMQ (reference sequence). This CDR3 spans 13 amino acids. This CDR3 is CASSLTAADTQYF. The CDR3 region has the DNA TGTGCCAGCAGCTTAACCGCGGCAGATACGCAGTATTTT.

The chain uses TRBV19 and TRBJ2-7, with D tentatively TRBD1 (5 bases). CDR3 length: 14 residues. Germline values: CDR1 LNHDA, CDR2 SQIVND (reference sequence). The germline V and J ends were trimmed by 7 bases and 5 bases, with 18 bases remaining between them. Here the CDR3 reads CASNRAQGRDEQYF. DNA for the CDR3: TGTGCCAGTAACCGAGCGCAGGGTCGGGACGAGCAGTACTTC.

The rearrangement joins TRBV3-1 (or the pseudogene TRBV3-2) to TRBJ1-6, with 9 bases matching TRBD1. The V gene's germline CDR1 is LGHDT and CDR2 YNNKEL (reference sequence). Trimming at V came to 4 bases and at J to 4 bases, leaving 5 bases not matched to a gene. The length of the CDR3 is 16 residues. DNA of the CDR3: TGTGCCAGCAGCCGACAGGGGGGCCTTTATAATTCACCCCTCCACTTT. Its translation: CASSRQGGLYNSPLHF.

J is TRBJ1-1 and V is TRBV5-1; TRBD1 agrees at 7 bases. Germline values: CDR1 SGHRS, CDR2 YFSETQ. The CDR3 contains 14 residues. V was clipped by 4 bases and J by 7 bases; unmatched bases: 10. The CDR3 is CASSVGGLSNEAFF. The CDR3 DNA reads TGCGCCAGCAGCGTAGGGGGCTTATCTAATGAAGCTTTCTTT.

V and J are TRBV7-2 and TRBJ2-7, with TRBD2 as a possible D gene (6 bases). Germline assignment: CDR1 SGHTA and CDR2 FQGNSA. V lost 5 bases, J lost 6 bases, and 20 bases lay in between. This CDR3 contains 15 residues. The CDR3 DNA reads TGTGCCAGCAGCCCTCGGTTGCGGGACGTCCTCGAGCAGTACTTC. Its protein product is CASSPRLRDVLEQYF.

The V gene is TRBV12-3 or TRBV12-4, the J gene TRBJ1-2; TRBD1 is a possible D gene (6 bases). V gave up 5 bases and J gave up 10 bases, with 14 bases separating them. The CDR3 length is 12 residues. The CDR3 region is CASSPGTNYYTF. The CDR3, as DNA: TGTGCCAGCAGTCCTGGGACAAACTACTACACCTTC.

This clone was observed once. The chain is built from TRBV4-2 and TRBJ1-2; 8 nucleotides line up with TRBD1. V was clipped by 2 bases and J by 4 bases; unmatched bases: 6. The CDR3 covers 15 residues. Germline loops: CDR1 LGHNA, CDR2 YNFKEQ. CDR3 sequence reads: CASSQRTGRTYGYTF. The CDR3, as DNA: TGTGCCAGCAGCCAACGGACAGGGAGGACCTATGGCTACACCTTC.

The V call is TRBV18, the J call TRBJ2-7; 7 bases agree with TRBD1. After removal of 5 bases from V and 2 bases from J, the junction contained 3 bases not matched to a gene. Germline V gene data show CDR1 as KGHSH and CDR2 as LQKENI. The length of the CDR3 is 13 residues. The CDR3 sequence: CASSFQGAYEQYF. As DNA, the CDR3 is TGTGCCAGCTCATTTCAGGGGGCCTACGAGCAGTACTTC.

This chain links TRBV5-1 with TRBJ2-2; perhaps TRBD2 as D (7 bases). This CDR3 is 14 amino acids long. Deletions cut 4 bases from V and 6 bases from J, with 13 bases between. Germline V gene data show CDR1 as SGHRS and CDR2 as YFSETQ. The chain's CDR3 is CASSPEGGPGELFF. CDR3 DNA sequence: TGCGCCAGCAGCCCGGAGGGGGGGCCCGGGGAGCTGTTTTTT.

The V and J genes are TRBV27 and TRBJ2-1; 10 positions agree with TRBD2. CDR3 length: 16 amino acids. Germline V lookup: CDR1 MNHEY, CDR2 SMNVEV (reference sequence). Trimming removed 3 bases from V and 4 bases from J; junction bases left unmatched: 6. In nucleotides, the CDR3 is TGTGCCAGCAGTTTCCCTAGCGGGAGTGGGTACAATGAGCAGTTCTTC. As protein: CASSFPSGSGYNEQFF.